Here is one TCR beta chain with its context. The V gene end was trimmed by 0 bases and the J gene end by 4 bases; junction bases not matched to a gene: 7. Germline V gene lookup returns CDR1 LGHNA and CDR2 YNFKEQ. CDR3 length: 18 residues. The sample originates from a study of blood T cell repertoires in COVID-19. Profiling relied on immunoSEQ multiplex PCR, and the TCRdb table lists in-frame clones only, not all of them. The profile shows over 200,000 clones, around 83% of them singletons. Material: PBMCs or T cells enriched from blood (not recorded which). The receptor's source is a woman aged 40 to 50 who had recovered from COVID-19. The V gene is TRBV4-2, the J gene TRBJ1-5, with 12 bases aligning to TRBD1. The DNA for the CDR3 is TGTGCCAGCAGCCAAGAGGGGACAGGGGGCAGTCCAAATCAGCCCCAGCATTTT. Residues: CASSQEGTGGSPNQPQHF.